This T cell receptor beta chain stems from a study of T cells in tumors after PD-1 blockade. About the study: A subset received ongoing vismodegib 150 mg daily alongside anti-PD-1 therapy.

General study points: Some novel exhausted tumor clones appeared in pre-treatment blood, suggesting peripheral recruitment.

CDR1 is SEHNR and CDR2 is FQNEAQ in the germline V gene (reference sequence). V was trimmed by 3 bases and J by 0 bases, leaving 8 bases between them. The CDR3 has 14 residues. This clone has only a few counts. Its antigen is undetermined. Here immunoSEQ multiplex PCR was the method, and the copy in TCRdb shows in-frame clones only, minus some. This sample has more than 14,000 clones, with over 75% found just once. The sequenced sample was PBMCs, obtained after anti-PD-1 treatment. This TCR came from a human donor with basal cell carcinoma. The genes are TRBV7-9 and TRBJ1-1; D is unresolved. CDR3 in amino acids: CASSLTAMNTEAFF. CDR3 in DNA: TGTGCCAGCAGCTTGACGGCCATGAACACTGAAGCTTTCTTT.